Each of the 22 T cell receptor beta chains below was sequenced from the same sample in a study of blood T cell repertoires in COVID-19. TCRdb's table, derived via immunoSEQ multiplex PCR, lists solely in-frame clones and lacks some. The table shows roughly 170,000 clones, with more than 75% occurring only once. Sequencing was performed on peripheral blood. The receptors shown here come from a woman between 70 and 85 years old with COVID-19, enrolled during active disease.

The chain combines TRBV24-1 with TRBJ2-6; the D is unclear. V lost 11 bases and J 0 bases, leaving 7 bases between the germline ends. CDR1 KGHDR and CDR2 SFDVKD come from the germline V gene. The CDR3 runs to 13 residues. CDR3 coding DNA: TGTGCCATCTCAGTCTCTGGGGCCAACGTCCTGACTTTC. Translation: CAISVSGANVLTF.

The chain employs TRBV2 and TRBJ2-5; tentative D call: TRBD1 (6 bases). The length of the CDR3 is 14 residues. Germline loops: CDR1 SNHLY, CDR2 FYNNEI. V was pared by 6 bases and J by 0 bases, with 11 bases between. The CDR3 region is CASSRWDNQETQYF. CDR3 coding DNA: TGTGCCAGCAGCCGCTGGGACAACCAAGAGACCCAGTACTTC.

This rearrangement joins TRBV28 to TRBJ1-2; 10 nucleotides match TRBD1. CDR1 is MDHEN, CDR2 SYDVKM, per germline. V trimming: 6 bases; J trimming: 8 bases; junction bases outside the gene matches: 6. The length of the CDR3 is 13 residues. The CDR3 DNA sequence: TGTGCCAGCAGGGGGGGGACAGGGGAAGGCTACACCTTC. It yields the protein CASRGGTGEGYTF.

This chain's CDR3 is CASSLETGNYGYTF. CDR3 coding DNA: TGTGCCAGCAGCTTGGAGACAGGCAACTATGGCTACACCTTC. The rearrangement links TRBV11-3 to TRBJ1-2; maybe TRBD1 (6 bases). The V end was cut by 3 bases, the J end by 2 bases, with 10 bases between. The germline gives CDR1 SGHNT, CDR2 YENEEA. This CDR3 region has 14 residues.

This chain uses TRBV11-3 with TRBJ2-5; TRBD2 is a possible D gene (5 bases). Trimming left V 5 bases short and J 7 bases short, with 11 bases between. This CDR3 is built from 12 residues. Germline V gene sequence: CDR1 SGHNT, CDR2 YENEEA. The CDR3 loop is CASSQRLGTQYF. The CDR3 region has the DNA TGTGCCAGCAGCCAGCGGTTGGGGACCCAGTACTTC.

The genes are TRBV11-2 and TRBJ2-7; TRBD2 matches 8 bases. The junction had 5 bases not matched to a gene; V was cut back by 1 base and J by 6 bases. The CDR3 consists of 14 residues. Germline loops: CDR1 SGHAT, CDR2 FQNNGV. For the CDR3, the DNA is TGTGCCAGCAGCTTAGCGGGAGGGCGCCTCGAGCAGTACTTC. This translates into CASSLAGGRLEQYF.

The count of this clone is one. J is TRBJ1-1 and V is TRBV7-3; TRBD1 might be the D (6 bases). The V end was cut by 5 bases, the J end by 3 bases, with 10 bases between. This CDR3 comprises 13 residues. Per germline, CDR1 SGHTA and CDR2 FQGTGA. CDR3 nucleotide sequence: TGTGCCAGCAGCCAGGACAGTTACACTGAAGCTTTCTTT. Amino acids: CASSQDSYTEAFF.

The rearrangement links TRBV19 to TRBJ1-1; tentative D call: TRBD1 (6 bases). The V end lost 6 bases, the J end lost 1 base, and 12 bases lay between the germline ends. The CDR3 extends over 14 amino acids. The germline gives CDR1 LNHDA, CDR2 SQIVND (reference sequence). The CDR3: CASSIEDRNTEAFF. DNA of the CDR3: TGTGCCAGTAGCATCGAGGACAGGAACACTGAAGCTTTCTTT.

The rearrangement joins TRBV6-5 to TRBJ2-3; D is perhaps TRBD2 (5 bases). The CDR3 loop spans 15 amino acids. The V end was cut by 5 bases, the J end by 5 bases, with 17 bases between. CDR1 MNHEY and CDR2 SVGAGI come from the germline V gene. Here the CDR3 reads CASSPGPPRGDTQYF. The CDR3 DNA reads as TGTGCCAGCAGTCCTGGACCCCCCCGGGGAGATACGCAGTATTTT.

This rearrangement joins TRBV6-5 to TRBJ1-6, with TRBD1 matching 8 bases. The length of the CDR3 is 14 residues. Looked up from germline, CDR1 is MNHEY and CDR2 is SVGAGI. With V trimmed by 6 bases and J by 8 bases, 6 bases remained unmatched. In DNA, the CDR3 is TGTGCCAGCAGGACAGGACAGGGAGATTCACCCCTCCACTTT. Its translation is CASRTGQGDSPLHF.

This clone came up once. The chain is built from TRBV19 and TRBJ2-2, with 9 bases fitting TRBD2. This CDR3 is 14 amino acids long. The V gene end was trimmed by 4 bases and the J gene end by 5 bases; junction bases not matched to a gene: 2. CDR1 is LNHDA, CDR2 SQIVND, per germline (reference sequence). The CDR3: CASSRTSVTGELFF. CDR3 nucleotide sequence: TGTGCCAGTAGTAGGACTAGCGTTACCGGGGAGCTGTTTTTT.

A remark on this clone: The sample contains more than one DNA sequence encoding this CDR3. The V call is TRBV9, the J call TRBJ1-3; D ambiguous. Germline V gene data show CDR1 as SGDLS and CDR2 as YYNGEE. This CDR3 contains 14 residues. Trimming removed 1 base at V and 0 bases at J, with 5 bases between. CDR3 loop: CASSVLSSGNTIYF. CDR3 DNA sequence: TGTGCCAGCAGCGTATTGAGCTCTGGAAACACCATATATTTT.

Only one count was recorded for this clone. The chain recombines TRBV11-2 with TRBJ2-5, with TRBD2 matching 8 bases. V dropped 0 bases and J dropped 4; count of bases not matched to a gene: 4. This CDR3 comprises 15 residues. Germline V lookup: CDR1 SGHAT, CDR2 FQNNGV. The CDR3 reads CASSLDPGGRETQYF. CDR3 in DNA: TGTGCCAGCAGCTTAGACCCGGGAGGGAGAGAGACCCAGTACTTC. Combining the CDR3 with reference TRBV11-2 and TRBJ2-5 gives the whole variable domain EAGVAQSPRYKIIEKRQSVAFWCNPISGHATLYWYQQILGQGPKLLIQFQNNGVVDDSQLPKDRFSAERLKGVDSTLKIQPAKLEDSAVYLCASSLDPGGRETQYFGPGTRLLVL.

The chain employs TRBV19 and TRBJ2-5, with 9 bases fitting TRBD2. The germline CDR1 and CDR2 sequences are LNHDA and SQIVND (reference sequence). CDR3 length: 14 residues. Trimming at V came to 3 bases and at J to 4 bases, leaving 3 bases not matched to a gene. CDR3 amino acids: CASSILAGRETQYF. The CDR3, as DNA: TGTGCCAGTAGTATTCTAGCGGGAAGAGAGACCCAGTACTTC.

CDR3 bases: TGTGCCAGCCCCCTCCGCCGACAGGGCAGCACAGATACGCAGTATTTT. It translates to CASPLRRQGSTDTQYF. The chain combines TRBV21-1 with TRBJ2-3; the D call in the table, TRBD1, was not verified against the DNA. TRBV21-1 corresponds to a pseudogene. The CDR3 consists of 16 residues.

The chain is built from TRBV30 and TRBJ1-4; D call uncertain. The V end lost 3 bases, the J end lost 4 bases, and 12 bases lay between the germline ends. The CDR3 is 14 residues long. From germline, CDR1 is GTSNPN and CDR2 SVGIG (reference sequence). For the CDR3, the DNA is TGTGCCTGGAGAGAGGCCGGGAGTAATGAAAAACTGTTTTTT. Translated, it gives CAWREAGSNEKLFF.

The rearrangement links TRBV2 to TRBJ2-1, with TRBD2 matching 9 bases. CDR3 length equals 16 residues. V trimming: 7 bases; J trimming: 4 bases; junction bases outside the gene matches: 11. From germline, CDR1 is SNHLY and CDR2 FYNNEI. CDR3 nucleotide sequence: TGTGCCAGCACAAAGGGGGGAGCGGGAGGTTACAATGAGCAGTTCTTC. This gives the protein CASTKGGAGGYNEQFF.

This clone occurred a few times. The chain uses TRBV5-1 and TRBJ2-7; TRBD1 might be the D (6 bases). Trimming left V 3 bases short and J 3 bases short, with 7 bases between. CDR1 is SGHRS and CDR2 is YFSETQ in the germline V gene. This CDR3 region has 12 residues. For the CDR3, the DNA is TGCGCCAGCAGCTGGGACAACTACGAGCAGTACTTC. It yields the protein CASSWDNYEQYF. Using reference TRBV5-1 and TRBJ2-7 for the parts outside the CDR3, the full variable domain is KAGVTQTPRYLIKTRGQQVTLSCSPISGHRSVSWYQQTPGQGLQFLFEYFSETQRNKGNFPGRFSGRQFSNSRSEMNVSTLELGDSALYLCASSWDNYEQYFGPGTRLTVT.

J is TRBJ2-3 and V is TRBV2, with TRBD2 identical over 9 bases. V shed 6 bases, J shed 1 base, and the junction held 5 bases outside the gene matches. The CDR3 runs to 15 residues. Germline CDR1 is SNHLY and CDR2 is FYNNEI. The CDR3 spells CASRKASGGTDTQYF. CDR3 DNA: TGTGCCAGCAGGAAGGCTAGCGGGGGCACAGATACGCAGTATTTT.

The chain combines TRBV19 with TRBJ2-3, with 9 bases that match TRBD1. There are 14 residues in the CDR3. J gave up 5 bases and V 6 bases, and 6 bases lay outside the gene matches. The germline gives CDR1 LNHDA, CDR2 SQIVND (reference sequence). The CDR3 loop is CASSIQGAKDTQYF. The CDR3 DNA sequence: TGTGCCAGTAGCATACAGGGGGCGAAAGATACGCAGTATTTT.

DNA for the CDR3: TGTGCCAGCTCACCCTCCACGGTGAACACTGAAGCTTTCTTT. Its protein product is CASSPSTVNTEAFF. This chain joins TRBV18 and TRBJ1-1, with D hard to call. This CDR3 region has 14 residues. In germline, CDR1 is KGHSH, CDR2 LQKENI. V was pared by 3 bases and J by 0 bases, with 8 bases between.

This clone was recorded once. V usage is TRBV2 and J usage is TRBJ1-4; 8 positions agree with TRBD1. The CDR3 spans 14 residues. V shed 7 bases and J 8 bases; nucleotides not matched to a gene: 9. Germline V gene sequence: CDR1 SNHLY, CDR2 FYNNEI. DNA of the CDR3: TGTGCCAGCACCGACGGCAGGGGGCAAGAAAAACTGTTTTTT. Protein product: CASTDGRGQEKLFF.